These 24 T cell receptor beta chains came from one sample sequenced in a study of T-cell reconstitution after alpha-beta-depleted transplantation in children. Library preparation (for TCRbeta) was performed with unique molecular identifiers. TCRdb used MiXCR to reprocess the PCR reads, holding one entry per CDR3 protein. The table shows approximately 50,000 distinct CDR3 sequences, with around 53% occurring only once. The starting material was peripheral blood, obtained before TCRalphabeta/CD19-depleted stem cell transplant. These receptors all stem from a boy in the first two years of life with SCID, due to receive a stem cell transplant.

The chain uses TRBV20-1 and TRBJ2-3; TRBD2 matches 11 bases. The V and J ends lost 4 bases and 2 bases, in that order; junction bases with no gene match: 8. The CDR3 sequence is 16 residues long. Germline CDR1 is DFQATT and CDR2 is SNEGSKA (reference sequence). CDR3 nucleotides: TGCAGTGCTACCCCCCTTAGCGGGGGGGTCACAGATACGCAGTATTTT. It is translated as CSATPLSGGVTDTQYF.

Only a few counts were recorded for this clonotype. V and J are TRBV7-2 and TRBJ2-6; D remains ambiguous. Germline CDR1 is SGHTA and CDR2 is FQGNSA. The CDR3 spans 15 residues. V lost 2 bases and J lost 2, with 7 bases in between. This chain's CDR3 is CASSLLLTGANVLTF. Written as DNA, the CDR3 is TGTGCCAGCAGCTTACTTCTAACTGGGGCCAACGTCCTGACTTTC.

In nucleotides, the CDR3 is TGTGCCAGCAGCGGGATCTTGGCGGGGGAACAGTTCTTC. It translates to CASSGILAGEQFF. V usage is TRBV5-6 and J usage is TRBJ2-1, with TRBD2 identical over 7 bases. The germline V gene has CDR1 SGHDT and CDR2 YYEEEE. V trimming: 4 bases; J trimming: 13 bases; junction bases outside the gene matches: 11. The CDR3 length is 13 residues.

The chain carries TRBV3-1 and TRBJ1-1, with D uncertain. CDR1 is LGHDT and CDR2 is YNNKEL in the germline V gene (reference sequence). The CDR3 is 15 residues long. V lost 4 bases to trimming and J lost 0 bases, with 12 bases between them. DNA for the CDR3: TGTGCCAGCAGCCCAAATAGACTGATGAACACTGAAGCTTTCTTT. It codes for CASSPNRLMNTEAFF.

The chain joins TRBV5-1 to TRBJ2-5; D may be TRBD2 (7 bases). Trimming removed 1 base from V and 5 bases from J, with 15 bases in between. This CDR3 is built from 15 residues. The germline gives CDR1 SGHRS, CDR2 YFSETQ. This chain's CDR3 is CASSLRGGLGETQYF. The DNA for the CDR3 is TGCGCCAGCAGCTTGAGGGGGGGCCTCGGGGAGACCCAGTACTTC.

The rearrangement joins TRBV7-9 to TRBJ2-3; D uncertain. V was clipped by 5 bases and J by 4 bases, with 7 bases between them. Germline V gene lookup returns CDR1 SEHNR and CDR2 FQNEAQ (reference sequence). CDR3 size: 12 residues. The CDR3 region is CASSPVSDTQYF. The DNA of the CDR3 is TGTGCCAGCAGCCCTGTATCAGATACGCAGTATTTT.

This clonotype was detected ten times or more. One junction end does not reproduce the germline sequence, and a read error may be involved. This chain joins TRBV7-7 and TRBJ2-3; the D is unclear. Germline V gene sequence: CDR1 SSHAT, CDR2 FNYEAQ (reference sequence). The CDR3 sequence is 14 residues long. The CDR3 DNA reads as TGTGCTAGCAGCTTAGCAGCCGCTCCAGATACGCAGTATTTT. This encodes CASSLAAAPDTQYF.

There are a few counts of this clonotype. The rearrangement uses TRBV6-5 and TRBJ2-5; a possible D gene is TRBD1 (6 bases). Germline assignment: CDR1 MNHEY and CDR2 SVGAGI. There are 16 residues in the CDR3. V lost 0 bases and J 5 bases, leaving 16 bases between the germline ends. The CDR3 DNA is TGTGCCAGCAGTTACTCGGGCCAGGGGCCATGGGAGACCCAGTACTTC. Encoded protein: CASSYSGQGPWETQYF.

The chain employs TRBV5-1 and TRBJ2-5; no reliable D call. The CDR3 spans 13 residues. Trimming removed 2 bases from V and 0 bases from J, with 5 bases in between. Germline V lookup: CDR1 SGHRS, CDR2 YFSETQ. The CDR3 DNA reads TGCGCCAGCAGCTTCGGCAACCAAGAGACCCAGTACTTC. Protein: CASSFGNQETQYF.

The chain carries TRBV20-1 and TRBJ2-7; TRBD1 agrees at 8 bases. The CDR3 loop spans 14 amino acids. Germline V gene sequence: CDR1 DFQATT, CDR2 SNEGSKA (reference sequence). Germline trimming cut 7 bases from V and 2 bases from J; bases unmatched to any gene: 10. The CDR3 reads CSVKAPGQAYEQYF. In DNA, the CDR3 is TGCAGTGTCAAAGCTCCGGGACAGGCCTACGAGCAGTACTTC.

The rearrangement uses TRBV5-1 and TRBJ1-1; TRBD1 might be the D (5 bases). This CDR3 spans 13 amino acids. V lost 0 bases to trimming and J lost 11 bases, with 14 bases between them. CDR1 is SGHRS and CDR2 is YFSETQ in the germline V gene. The CDR3 DNA reads as TGCGCCAGCAGCTTGGCCGGGGGGGACGGGGCTTTCTTT. This encodes CASSLAGGDGAFF.

This chain joins TRBV18 and TRBJ2-2, with D unresolved. The CDR3 consists of 12 residues. With 2 bases removed from V and 6 bases from J, the gap between germline ends came to 4 bases. Germline V lookup: CDR1 KGHSH, CDR2 LQKENI. The CDR3 sequence is CASSPVAGELFF. DNA of the CDR3: TGTGCCAGCTCACCAGTGGCCGGGGAGCTGTTTTTT.

The chain recombines TRBV5-1 with TRBJ1-4; D unclear. Germline V gives CDR1 SGHRS, CDR2 YFSETQ. The CDR3 has 14 amino acids. V lost 4 bases and J 7 bases, leaving 14 bases between the germline ends. The CDR3 bases are TGCGCCAGCAGCCGGACGGGAGACGGTGAAAAACTGTTTTTT. Protein: CASSRTGDGEKLFF.

In its sample, this clonotype was seen a few times. The gene calls are TRBV5-1 and TRBJ1-6, with D hard to call. CDR1 and CDR2 (germline): SGHRS, YFSETQ. V was trimmed by 0 bases and J by 8 bases, leaving 9 bases between them. The CDR3 consists of 14 residues. The CDR3 region is CASSLGTLHSPLHF. Here the CDR3 DNA reads TGCGCCAGCAGCTTGGGGACCCTCCATTCACCCCTCCACTTT.

This chain uses TRBV5-1 with TRBJ1-1; D is possibly TRBD1 (6 bases). Trimming pared 2 bases from V and 3 bases from J, leaving 8 bases between. This CDR3 region has 13 residues. The V gene's germline CDR1 is SGHRS and CDR2 YFSETQ. CDR3 amino acids: CASSFKGDTEAFF. The DNA of the CDR3 is TGCGCCAGCAGCTTTAAGGGGGACACTGAAGCTTTCTTT.

The chain has TRBV7-3 and TRBJ2-1; D perhaps matches TRBD2 (6 bases). Trimming pared 4 bases from V and 2 bases from J, leaving 12 bases between. Germline CDR1 reads SGHTA; CDR2 reads FQGTGA. The CDR3 length is 15 residues. The CDR3 loop is CASSSGDLPYNEQFF. CDR3 bases: TGTGCCAGCAGCTCTGGGGACTTACCCTACAATGAGCAGTTCTTC. The variable domain in full, with the rest retrieved from reference TRBV7-3 and TRBJ2-1, is GAGVSQTPSNKVTEKGKYVELRCDPISGHTALYWYRQSLGQGPEFLIYFQGTGAADDSGLPNDRFFAVRPEGSVSTLKIQRTERGDSAVYLCASSSGDLPYNEQFFGPGTRLTVL.

The chain recombines TRBV15 with TRBJ2-2, with D perhaps matching TRBD2 (6 bases). V gave up 0 bases and J gave up 7 bases, with 12 bases separating them. CDR3 length: 15 residues. Germline CDR1 reads LNHNV; CDR2 reads YYDKDF (reference sequence). The CDR3 here is CATSRERAAGGELFF. The CDR3 nucleotides read TGTGCCACCAGCAGAGAACGGGCAGCGGGCGGGGAGCTGTTTTTT.

The chain joins TRBV14 to TRBJ2-5; 10 positions match TRBD1. J gave up 2 bases and V 2 bases, and 8 bases lay outside the gene matches. This CDR3 has 17 amino acids. From germline, CDR1 is SGHDN and CDR2 FVKESK. The CDR3 DNA follows: TGTGCCAGCAGCCAACGCCCACCGGGACAGGGGCAAGAGACCCAGTACTTC. Protein: CASSQRPPGQGQETQYF.

This chain uses TRBV18 with TRBJ2-7, with D possibly matching TRBD2 (6 bases). V was pared by 0 bases and J by 5 bases, with 14 bases between. The germline V gene has CDR1 KGHSH and CDR2 LQKENI. CDR3 length: 15 amino acids. CDR3 sequence reads: CASSPPSGSNHEQYF. The CDR3 DNA follows: TGTGCCAGCTCACCACCTAGCGGCAGTAACCACGAGCAGTACTTC.

The V gene is TRBV19, the J gene TRBJ2-7, with 8 nucleotides matching TRBD1. The CDR3 is 13 residues long. CDR1 is LNHDA and CDR2 is SQIVND in the germline V gene (reference sequence). The V and J ends lost 6 bases and 6 bases, in that order; junction bases with no gene match: 7. The CDR3 DNA reads as TGTGCCAGTAGCCGCCGACAGGGGCGCGAGCAGTACTTC. It is translated as CASSRRQGREQYF.

V and J are TRBV6-4 and TRBJ2-1, with 9 bases matching TRBD1. Germline CDR1 MRHNA, CDR2 SNTAGT. V shed 5 bases and J 3 bases; nucleotides not matched to a gene: 8. This CDR3 is built from 16 residues. Here the CDR3 reads CASSSRQGGDYNEQFF. For the CDR3, the DNA is TGTGCCAGCAGTTCCAGACAGGGGGGAGACTACAATGAGCAGTTCTTC.

This clonotype appeared a single time. The chain carries TRBV3-1 and TRBJ2-3; TRBD2 might be the D (6 bases). V dropped 2 bases and J dropped 4 bases, with 10 bases sitting between them. Germline-derived CDR1 and CDR2 are LGHDT and YNNKEL (reference sequence). The CDR3 is 14 residues long. Here the CDR3 reads CASSQRGSADTQYF. The CDR3 nucleotides read TGTGCCAGCAGCCAACGGGGGAGTGCAGATACGCAGTATTTT.

The gene calls are TRBV5-1 and TRBJ2-7; 10 bases line up with TRBD1. This CDR3 is 13 amino acids long. Germline assignment: CDR1 SGHRS and CDR2 YFSETQ. The J segment lost 3 bases and the V segment lost 3 bases, leaving 0 bases of the junction unmatched. The CDR3 reads CASSWDRGYEQYF. The CDR3 bases are TGCGCCAGCAGCTGGGACAGGGGCTACGAGCAGTACTTC.

This clonotype showed up just a few times. The V and J genes are TRBV7-6 and TRBJ2-1; TRBD2 aligns across 10 bases. Germline loops: CDR1 SGHVS, CDR2 FNYEAQ. This CDR3 has 15 amino acids. V shed 5 bases and J 5 bases; nucleotides not matched to a gene: 6. The CDR3 bases are TGTGCCAGCAGCATTAGCGGGGGGCCCCACAATGAGCAGTTCTTC. Translating gives CASSISGGPHNEQFF. Using reference TRBV7-6 and TRBJ2-1 for the parts outside the CDR3, the full variable domain is GAGVSQSPRYKVTKRGQDVALRCDPISGHVSLYWYRQALGQGPEFLTYFNYEAQQDKSGLPNDRFSAERPEGSISTLTIQRTEQRDSAMYRCASSISGGPHNEQFFGPGTRLTVL.